The next 7 T cell receptor beta chains were all read from a single sample in a study of beta chain features in type 1 diabetes. No antigens are known for them. The whole isolated RNA underwent reverse transcription, so sequencing captured expressed TCRB transcripts. Some clones are missing from TCRdb's copy, which holds only in-frame ones; the method was immunoSEQ multiplex PCR. The sample holds hundreds of thousands of clones, around 15% seen once. General observations from the study: The study found moderately but significantly shorter TCRB CDR3s in all four CD4+ subsets of Type 1 diabetes patients.

The sequencing sample was made of naive CD4+ T cells from blood. These receptors came from a man between 18 and 35 years old with type 1 diabetes.

This clone was picked up a small number of times. The sample holds other DNA sequences that translate to the same CDR3. V gene TRBV11-2 combines with J gene TRBJ2-3; D ambiguous. From germline, CDR1 is SGHAT and CDR2 FQNNGV. The CDR3 length is 14 residues. Trimming shortened V by 6 bases and J by 6 bases, and 16 bases separated the two germline ends. CDR3 DNA: TGTGCCAGCAGTCTATCGACGGTTGGTGATACGCAGTATTTT. Translating it yields CASSLSTVGDTQYF. Based on the CDR3 plus reference TRBV11-2 and TRBJ2-3, the full variable domain is EAGVAQSPRYKIIEKRQSVAFWCNPISGHATLYWYQQILGQGPKLLIQFQNNGVVDDSQLPKDRFSAERLKGVDSTLKIQPAKLEDSAVYLCASSLSTVGDTQYFGPGTRLTVL.

This clone has just a few counts. The chain has TRBV11-2 and TRBJ2-7; D uncertain. V lost 2 bases to trimming and J lost 0 bases, with 11 bases between them. CDR1 is SGHAT and CDR2 is FQNNGV in the germline V gene. The CDR3 sequence is 15 residues long. This CDR3 reads CASSLTDLPSYEQYF. As DNA, the CDR3 is TGTGCCAGCAGCTTAACAGACCTACCCTCCTACGAGCAGTACTTC. The variable domain in full, completed from reference TRBV11-2 and TRBJ2-7, reads EAGVAQSPRYKIIEKRQSVAFWCNPISGHATLYWYQQILGQGPKLLIQFQNNGVVDDSQLPKDRFSAERLKGVDSTLKIQPAKLEDSAVYLCASSLTDLPSYEQYFGPGTRLTVT.

The V call is TRBV30, the J call TRBJ2-6, with D perhaps TRBD1 (6 bases). Trimming removed 2 bases at V and 7 bases at J, with 18 bases between. Germline CDR1 GTSNPN, CDR2 SVGIG (reference sequence). The CDR3 spans 16 residues. This chain's CDR3 is CAWSRTGFRAANVLTF. For the CDR3, the DNA is TGTGCCTGGAGTCGCACAGGGTTTCGTGCTGCCAACGTCCTGACTTTC.

The chain links TRBV25-1 to TRBJ2-7, with TRBD1 as a possible D gene (6 bases). Per germline, CDR1 MGHDK and CDR2 SYGVNS. This CDR3 has 13 residues. V lost 1 base and J lost 6, with 10 bases in between. CDR3 residues: CASSELWGPEQYF. CDR3 nucleotides: TGTGCCAGCAGTGAATTGTGGGGGCCCGAGCAGTACTTC.

The CDR3 coding sequence is TGTGCCTGGAGTGTACTGGAGGCCTATGGCTACACCTTC. Translated: CAWSVLEAYGYTF. The V call is TRBV30, the J call TRBJ1-2; unclear D gene. Germline CDR1 is GTSNPN and CDR2 is SVGIG (reference sequence). The CDR3 sequence is 13 residues long. The ends were cut back, 0 bases at V and 4 bases at J, with 9 bases in the middle.

This clone was found a few times. V usage is TRBV15 and J usage is TRBJ2-2; D uncertain. The CDR3 extends over 13 amino acids. From germline, CDR1 is LNHNV and CDR2 YYDKDF (reference sequence). V shed 8 bases and J shed 1 base, with 8 bases lying between them. CDR3 in DNA: TGTGCCACCGGGAATAGGAACACCGGGGAGCTGTTTTTT. It yields the protein CATGNRNTGELFF.

The rearrangement links TRBV7-2 to TRBJ1-2; D might be TRBD1 (5 bases). This CDR3 spans 14 amino acids. Germline CDR1 is SGHTA and CDR2 is FQGNSA. Trimming removed 2 bases from V and 6 bases from J, with 13 bases in between. Here the CDR3 DNA reads TGTGCCAGCAGCTTAAGTGGGGCGTCGGATGGCTACACCTTC. This encodes CASSLSGASDGYTF.